These T cell receptor beta chains were read from a single sample in a study of OX40 agonist ivuxolimab in advanced cancers. The method was immunoSEQ multiplex PCR; TCRdb's version includes in-frame clones alone and lacks a portion of them. The table includes about 42,000 clones, around 91% detected once. The source was CD4+ or CD8+ T cells sorted from blood, collected in a trial of the OX40 agonist ivuxolimab. Receptor source: an adult with an advanced solid tumor such as melanoma, head and neck, liver or kidney cancer. Each CDR3 is given with its conserved first and last residue. Each record gives: CDR3 length, V gene, J gene, CDR3 protein.

>13|TRBV9|TRBJ2-3
CASSVGARDTQYF
>13|TRBV6-1|TRBJ2-7
CASGEGVDYEQYF
>17|TRBV10-3|TRBJ2-2
CAISGLQGAPNTGELFF
>14|TRBV27|TRBJ1-1
CASRLDRGGTEAFF
>16|TRBV28|TRBJ2-1
CASSSFQGLTFGEQFF
>17|TRBV13|TRBJ2-5
CASSLGGTGAFQETQYF
>16|TRBV6-1|TRBJ1-6
CASSEAPGQGNSPLHF
>16|TRBV7-6|TRBJ2-3
CASSPRTSGGTDTQYF
>13|TRBV2|TRBJ1-1
CASKVGWSTEAFF
>16|TRBV6-4|TRBJ2-7
CASSDSDHGSSYEQYF
>12|TRBV6-6|TRBJ2-5
CASTSRQETQYF
>15|TRBV11-2|TRBJ1-4
CASTPLGGPGGKLFF
>17|TRBV5-1|TRBJ2-7
CASSLEPLRVTTYEQYF
>13|TRBV10-2|TRBJ1-5
CASRDRGNQPQHF
>15|TRBV19|TRBJ2-7
CASSIGQAQTYEQYF
>14|TRBV27|TRBJ1-1
CASSRQGANTEAFF
>14|TRBV10-3|TRBJ2-3
CAISASGSTDTQYF
>14|TRBV10-3|TRBJ2-7
CAISGWQGSYEQYF
>15|TRBV6-1|TRBJ2-7
CASSDRPGQGYEQYF
>14|TRBV9|TRBJ1-1
CASSVDPILSEAFF
>15|TRBV13|TRBJ2-1
CASSRRQGPDNEQFF
>15|TRBV4-1|TRBJ1-1
CASSQEWGRITEAFF
>13|TRBV12-5|TRBJ1-2
CASGYPDREGYTF
>16|TRBV15|TRBJ2-7
CATSRERLAGVGEQYF
>15|TRBV11-2|TRBJ2-1
CASSLVRGAGGEQFF
>15|TRBV7-7|TRBJ2-5
CASSFRGGNQETQYF
>16|TRBV2|TRBJ2-1
CASTRLTGGTYNEQFF
>15|TRBV6-1|TRBJ2-7
CASREPGTGIHEQYF
>17|TRBV28|TRBJ2-2
CASSPNRGYPNTGELFF
>12|TRBV28|TRBJ2-5
CASRDRGETQYF
>15|TRBV19|TRBJ2-3
CASSIEGPVADTQYF
>16|TRBV28|TRBJ2-7
CASSLWAGGLSYEQYF
>14|TRBV7-7|TRBJ2-1
CASSSPDGYNEQFF
>14|TRBV18|TRBJ2-7
CASSPGTATYEQYF
>13|TRBV29-1|TRBJ2-3
CSVASAGTDTQYF
>15|TRBV4-1|TRBJ1-1
CASSQVGRSDTEAFF
>13|TRBV2|TRBJ1-1
CASKFRLNTEAFF
>16|TRBV11-2|TRBJ2-1
CASSSTSGVSYNEQFF
>14|TRBV19|TRBJ2-5
CASKSTAQKETQYF
>15|TRBV2|TRBJ2-7
CASRGWGTGSGEQYF
>15|TRBV7-9|TRBJ2-3
CASRSGWEEPDTQYF
>16|TRBV11-3|TRBJ2-1
CASSLDGARDYNEQFF
>15|TRBV25-1|TRBJ2-3
CASSSSDTSTDTQYF
>16|TRBV4-2|TRBJ1-5
CASSQEVGETNQPQHF
>22|TRBV4-1|TRBJ2-3
CASSHPIRGPPLRGGGRDTQYF
>13|TRBV30|TRBJ1-2
CAWSWAGNYGYTF
>16|TRBV18|TRBJ1-3
CASSPIRTTSGNTIYF
>20|TRBV4-2|TRBJ2-3
CASSPTPGLAGGTGTDTQYF
>14|TRBV9|TRBJ2-1
CASTRGPGFLEQFF
>14|TRBV7-2|TRBJ2-2
CASGPGQIAGELFF
>15|TRBV30|TRBJ1-6
CAWSADSSYNSPLHF
>13|TRBV5-4|TRBJ2-7
CASSLLSSYEQYF
>12|TRBV7-2|TRBJ1-1
CASSAGQDVAFF
>16|TRBV7-9|TRBJ2-2
CASSLAPGASTGELFF